This T cell receptor beta chain was captured in a study of human T cells and chemical hapten exposure. Study background: On the upper back, patch tests were applied with 0.01% DPC and read at 6 days.

In TCRdb, the RACE reads were re-called with MiXCR into one record per CDR3 protein. This repertoire shows roughly 84,000 distinct CDR3 sequences, less than 14% found once; its top ten account for about 3.5%. CDR1 and CDR2 from the germline V gene are MNHNS and SASEGT. V shed 2 bases and J shed 2 bases, with 10 bases lying between them. The CDR3 runs to 15 residues. Noted time point: patch test 3, about 24 weeks after DPC sensitization. This sample's treatment: therapeutic diphenylcyclopropenone sensitization with weekly scalp DPC. At every patch-test visit, blood was drawn before the patch test was applied.

The clonotype was recovered from a woman aged 50 to 65 with alopecia areata. Some clones in this sample may be carry-over from other donors' samples. The chain links TRBV6-1 to TRBJ2-1; D is perhaps TRBD1 (5 bases). The sample was whole blood, taken in connection with sensitization to the hapten diphenylcyclopropenone (DPC). The CDR3 here is CASSERGYAYNEQFF. CDR3 nucleotide sequence: TGTGCCAGCAGTGAAAGGGGATATGCCTACAATGAGCAGTTCTTC.